This is a list of T cell receptor beta chains from one sample in a study of graft-versus-host responses after intestinal transplantation. These TCRs are of unknown antigen specificity. Produced via immunoSEQ multiplex PCR; TCRdb's table is partial and in-frame only. The sample consists of almost 85,000 clones, roughly 89% of them appearing once. The input for sequencing was unstimulated CD4+ T cells sorted from spleen or lymph node cells, taken before intestinal transplant. These receptors came from a human donor who received an intestinal transplant. Both conserved end residues are part of each CDR3. A D gene is named only where the DNA matches it firmly. Clone size appears in some rows only: once, few, many, or a class for an expanded clone.

j_gene,abundance,d_gene,v_gene,CDR3nt,CDR3aa
TRBJ2-5,once,NA,TRBV7-2,TGTGCCAGCACCGTTTACGGGGGGACCCAGTACTTC,CASTVYGGTQYF
TRBJ2-5,NA,TRBD1,TRBV10-3,TGTGCCATCAGGGGACAGTACCAAGAGACCCAGTACTTC,CAIRGQYQETQYF
TRBJ1-2,NA,TRBD1,TRBV7-2,TGTGCCAGCAGCCCACAGACCGGGACAGGGGCCTATGGCTACACCTTC,CASSPQTGTGAYGYTF
TRBJ1-2,once,NA,TRBV19,TGTGCCAGTACCAGGACCGGGACACCCGGTGAAAACTACACCTTC,CASTRTGTPGENYTF
TRBJ1-6,NA,TRBD1,TRBV4-1,TGCGCCAGCAGCCAACTCGGGACAGGGGTTTCACCCCTCCACTTT,CASSQLGTGVSPLHF
TRBJ1-1,NA,NA,TRBV25-1,NA,CASSAFGAGTANTEAFF
TRBJ1-2,NA,TRBD1,TRBV2,TGTGCCAGCAGTGAAAGGGGACAGGGAGCTAACTATGGCTACACCTTC,CASSERGQGANYGYTF
TRBJ2-7,NA,NA,TRBV11-3,TGTGCCAGCAGCTCCCGGGACATCTACGAGCAGTACTTC,CASSSRDIYEQYF
TRBJ1-6,NA,TRBD1,TRBV5-1,TGCGCCAGCAGCATTGACAGGGTTCGGAATAATTCACCCCTCCACTTT,CASSIDRVRNNSPLHF
TRBJ1-3,NA,TRBD1,TRBV19,TGTGCCAGCACAAACAGGGGTCTTCGGTCAGTTGTAGCTGGAAACACCATATATTTT,CASTNRGLRSVVAGNTIYF
TRBJ1-2,NA,NA,TRBV7-2,TGTGCCAGCAGCTTAGAACCCCAGAACTATGGCTACACCTTC,CASSLEPQNYGYTF
TRBJ2-3,NA,NA,TRBV4-1,TGCGCCAGCAGCCAGATAGACAGACTGGCAGATACGCAGTATTTT,CASSQIDRLADTQYF
TRBJ2-3,NA,TRBD1,TRBV5-1,TGCGCCAGCAGCTTGCGAACTCCCTTACAGGGGGCCACAGATACGCAGTATTTT,CASSLRTPLQGATDTQYF
TRBJ2-1,NA,NA,TRBV7-9,TGTGCCAGCAGCTTACAGGAGACAGGGCAGTTCTTC,CASSLQETGQFF
TRBJ1-3,NA,NA,TRBV30,TGTGCCTCGGGTGAAAGTACGGGATTCAGCTCTGGAAACACCATATATTTT,CASGESTGFSSGNTIYF
TRBJ1-3,NA,TRBD1,TRBV5-1,TGCGCCAGCAGCCCAGGGACAGGGGGGGACACCATATATTTT,CASSPGTGGDTIYF
TRBJ2-3,NA,TRBD2,TRBV2,TGTGCCAGCAGTAAAAGATTAAGCGGGGTTGGCACAGATACGCAGTATTTT,CASSKRLSGVGTDTQYF
TRBJ1-2,NA,NA,TRBV19,TGTGCCAGTAGTATAGAAGAGGGACTAGTAGATGGCTACACCTTC,CASSIEEGLVDGYTF
TRBJ2-6,NA,NA,TRBV5-4,TGTGCCAGCAGCGACAGCTCTGGGGCCAACGTCCTGACTTTC,CASSDSSGANVLTF
TRBJ2-2,NA,NA,TRBV25-1,TGTGCCACCCAACAGGTTATCGCCGGGGAGCTGTTTTTT,CATQQVIAGELFF
TRBJ1-6,few,TRBD1,TRBV4-1,TGCGCCAGCACAACGGTAGGACAGGGAAATTCACCCCTCCACTTT,CASTTVGQGNSPLHF
TRBJ1-5,NA,TRBD1,TRBV27,TGTGCCAGCAGCATACAGGGGGCGCAGAGTCAGCCCCAGCATTTT,CASSIQGAQSQPQHF
TRBJ1-6,NA,TRBD1,TRBV30,TGTGCCTGGAGTACAGGGGCCCCCCTCCACTTT,CAWSTGAPLHF
TRBJ2-1,once,NA,TRBV9,TGTGCCAGCAGCGTAGCGGTAAACAATGAGCAGTTCTTC,CASSVAVNNEQFF
TRBJ2-1,NA,NA,TRBV15,TGTGCCACCAGCAGAGGTGGAGGTGTCAGTGAGCAGTTCTTC,CATSRGGGVSEQFF
TRBJ1-1,once,NA,TRBV6-5,TGTGCCAGCGGCCCCCCGGGGACAGAAGCTTTCTTT,CASGPPGTEAFF
TRBJ1-1,NA,NA,TRBV19,TGTGCCAGTAAGGGGAGGGGGAACACTGAAGCTTTCTTT,CASKGRGNTEAFF
TRBJ1-2,once,TRBD1,TRBV19,TGTGCCAGTAGCGTGGGACAGGGTAGTGGCTACACCTTC,CASSVGQGSGYTF
TRBJ1-1,few,NA,TRBV7-2,TGTGCCAGCAGCGGAACCAGGGACACTGAAGCTTTCTTT,CASSGTRDTEAFF
TRBJ1-1,NA,NA,TRBV29-1,TGCAGCGTACAGGGGAACACTGAAGCTTTCTTT,CSVQGNTEAFF
TRBJ2-3,NA,TRBD2,TRBV6-5,TGTGCCAGCAGTTACCGGGGCGGGGGGACAGATACGCAGTATTTT,CASSYRGGGTDTQYF
TRBJ2-2,once,NA,TRBV1,TGCACCAGCAGCCGCCGGGAAGGCAATACCGGGGAGCTGTTTTTT,CTSSRREGNTGELFF
TRBJ2-7,NA,NA,TRBV7-2,TGTGCCAGCAGCTCATCCCGGAGGGGCGGGTACGAGCAGTACTTC,CASSSSRRGGYEQYF
TRBJ1-1,NA,NA,TRBV11-2,TGTGCCAGCAGCTTAGATTACGTCGGCACTGAAGCTTTCTTT,CASSLDYVGTEAFF
TRBJ1-5,NA,NA,TRBV6-5,TGTGCCAGCTCGACAGCCTATAGCAATCAGCCCCAGCATTTT,CASSTAYSNQPQHF
TRBJ1-1,NA,TRBD1,TRBV6-4,TGTGCCAGCAGTGATCACAGGGGGACTGAAGCTTTCTTT,CASSDHRGTEAFF
TRBJ2-3,NA,TRBD1,TRBV6-1,TGTGCCAGCACCGGGACAGGGGGGAGTACAGATACGCAGTATTTT,CASTGTGGSTDTQYF
TRBJ1-2,NA,NA,TRBV6-5,TGTGCCAGCAGTTGGGCTGACAACTATGGCTACACCTTC,CASSWADNYGYTF
TRBJ1-5,few,NA,TRBV30,TGTGCCTGGAGTGTACAGAGCAATCAGCCCCAGCATTTT,CAWSVQSNQPQHF
TRBJ2-3,NA,NA,TRBV7-2,TGTGCCAGCAGCTTAGAGGATGGGACTTGGCGCGATACGCAGTATTTT,CASSLEDGTWRDTQYF
TRBJ2-3,NA,NA,TRBV7-6,TGTGCCAGCAGCTCCCTCCCCGGAGGTACGCAGTATTTT,CASSSLPGGTQYF